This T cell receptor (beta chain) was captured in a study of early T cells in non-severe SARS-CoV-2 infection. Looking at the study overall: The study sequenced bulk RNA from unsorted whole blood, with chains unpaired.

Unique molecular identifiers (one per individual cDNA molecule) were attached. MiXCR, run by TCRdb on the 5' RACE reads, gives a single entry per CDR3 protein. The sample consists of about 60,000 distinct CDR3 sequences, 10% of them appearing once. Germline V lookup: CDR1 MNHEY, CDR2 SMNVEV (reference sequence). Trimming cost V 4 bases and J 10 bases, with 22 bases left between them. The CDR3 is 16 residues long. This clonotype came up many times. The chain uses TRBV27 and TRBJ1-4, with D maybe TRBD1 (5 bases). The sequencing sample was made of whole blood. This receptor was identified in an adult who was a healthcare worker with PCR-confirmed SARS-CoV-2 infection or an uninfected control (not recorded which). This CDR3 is CASSSDWDGSRGKLFF. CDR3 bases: TGTGCCAGCAGTTCAGATTGGGACGGCTCTAGGGGAAAACTGTTTTTT.